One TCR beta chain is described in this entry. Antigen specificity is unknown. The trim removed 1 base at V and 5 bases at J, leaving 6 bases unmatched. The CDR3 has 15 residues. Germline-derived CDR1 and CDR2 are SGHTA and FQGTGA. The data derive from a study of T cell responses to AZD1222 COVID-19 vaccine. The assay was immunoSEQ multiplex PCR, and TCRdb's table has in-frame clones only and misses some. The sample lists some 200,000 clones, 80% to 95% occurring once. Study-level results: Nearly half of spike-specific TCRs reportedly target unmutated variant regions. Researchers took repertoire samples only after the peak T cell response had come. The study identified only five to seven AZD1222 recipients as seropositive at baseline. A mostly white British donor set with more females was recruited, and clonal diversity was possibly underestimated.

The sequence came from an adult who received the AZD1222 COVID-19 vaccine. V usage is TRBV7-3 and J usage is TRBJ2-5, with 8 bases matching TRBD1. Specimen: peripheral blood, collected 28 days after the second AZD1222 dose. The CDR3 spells CASSLIGRGRETQYF. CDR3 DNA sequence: TGTGCCAGCAGCTTAATAGGCAGGGGGCGGGAGACCCAGTACTTC.